This is a list of T cell receptor beta chains from one sample in a study of human T cells and chemical hapten exposure. TCRdb ran MiXCR on the RACE reads and lists one entry per CDR3 protein. The data show 100,000 to 150,000 distinct CDR3 sequences, with roughly 14% seen just once and around 2.8% held by the top ten. Specimen: whole blood, collected in connection with sensitization to the hapten diphenylcyclopropenone (DPC). Receptors were obtained from a young woman with alopecia areata. Some clones in this sample may be carry-over from other donors' samples. The CDR3 runs from the conserved cysteine through the conserved F or W. Each record gives: D gene, V gene, clone size, J gene, CDR3 DNA, CDR3 protein. The D gene is left open where the match is weak. Where a row states a size, it is once, few, many or the class of an expanded clone; other rows omit it.

>NA|TRBV7-6|many|TRBJ2-1
TGTGCCAGCAGCGGGGCGCGAGGGGTCCTAGGAGGTGAGCAGTTCTTC
CASSGARGVLGGEQFF
>NA|TRBV25-1|NA|TRBJ1-6
TGTGCCAGCAGTGAGCGAGGTTCACCCCTCCACTTT
CASSERGSPLHF
>NA|TRBV19|NA|TRBJ2-1
TGTGCCAGTGGGCCTAGCTCCTACAATGAGCAGTTCTTC
CASGPSSYNEQFF
>TRBD1|TRBV29-1|NA|TRBJ2-2
TGCAGCGTTGTCCGACAGGGCAGAACCGGGGAGCTGTTTTTT
CSVVRQGRTGELFF
>NA|TRBV11-2|many|TRBJ1-2
TGTGCCAGCAGCTCCCTAACCGGGGGTAGTGGCTACACCTTC
CASSSLTGGSGYTF
>NA|TRBV7-2|few|TRBJ2-4
TGTGCCAGCAGCGGGGGGGCGGACAAAAACATTCAGTACTTC
CASSGGADKNIQYF
>NA|TRBV10-3|few|TRBJ1-5
TGTGCCATCAGTGAGGCCTCGGGTGAGCCCCAGCATTTT
CAISEASGEPQHF
>NA|TRBV4-3|NA|TRBJ2-2
TGCGCCAGCAGCCAAGATCGGACGTTGCTGGCAGGTGACACCGGGGAGCTGTTTTTT
CASSQDRTLLAGDTGELFF
>TRBD1|TRBV28|few|TRBJ2-5
TGTGCCAGCAGGGGACAGGGAACCCCTGGGGACCAGTACTTC
CASRGQGTPGDQYF
>TRBD2|TRBV4-3|few|TRBJ2-3
TGCGCCAGCAGCCAAGTCGGGAGCGGGGTGGCAGATACGCAGTATTTT
CASSQVGSGVADTQYF
>TRBD1|TRBV7-3|few|TRBJ2-7
TGTGCCAGCAGCCGTGGACAGGGGGCCGAAAACGAGCAGTACTTC
CASSRGQGAENEQYF
>NA|TRBV18|many|TRBJ1-5
TGTGCCAGCTCGGATCGTCAAGATCAGCCCCAGCATTTT
CASSDRQDQPQHF
>NA|TRBV11-2|many|TRBJ1-2
TGTGCCAGCAGCTTAGAATCTCGAGCTGGGGGCTACACCTTC
CASSLESRAGGYTF
>NA|TRBV11-2|few|TRBJ2-1
TGTGCCAGCAGCTTACTACAGCCCTACAATGAGCAGTTCTTC
CASSLLQPYNEQFF
>NA|TRBV25-1|many|TRBJ2-7
TGTGCCAGCAGTGAATTGGGCAGCTCCTACGAGCAGTACTTC
CASSELGSSYEQYF
>NA|TRBV24-1|NA|TRBJ1-5
TGTGCCACGAGTAGGGCAGGGCCCAATCAGCCCCAGCATTTT
CATSRAGPNQPQHF
>NA|TRBV11-2|many|TRBJ2-7
TGTGCCAGCAGCTCGGGACATGGGTCCTACGAGCAGTACTTC
CASSSGHGSYEQYF
>NA|TRBV10-1|NA|TRBJ2-5
TGCGCCAGCAGTCGGACTATTTTGCCGAAGACCCAGTACTTC
CASSRTILPKTQYF
>NA|TRBV7-2|many|TRBJ1-5
TGTGCCAGCAGCGGCCTAAGGAATCAGCCCCAGCATTTT
CASSGLRNQPQHF
>NA|TRBV5-4|NA|TRBJ2-7
TGTGCCAGCAGCCTTATAGGAGGGGGGTCCTACGAGCAGTACTTC
CASSLIGGGSYEQYF
>NA|TRBV6-2/TRBV6-3|many|TRBJ2-6
TGTGCCAGCAGTGTGGCAGGTTTGAGTGGGGCCAACGTCCTGACTTTC
CASSVAGLSGANVLTF
>TRBD2|TRBV20-1|NA|TRBJ2-3
TGCAGTGCTAGGGGACTAGCGGGAAGCTCTGCAGATACGCAGTATTTT
CSARGLAGSSADTQYF
>NA|TRBV12-3/TRBV12-4|few|TRBJ1-4
TGTGCCAGCAGTTTTTATGGCCCTTATGAAAAACTGTTTTTT
CASSFYGPYEKLFF
>TRBD1|TRBV12-3/TRBV12-4|many|TRBJ1-4
TGTGCCAGCAGAGTGGGTTTACAGGGGGGGTATGAAAAACTGTTTTTT
CASRVGLQGGYEKLFF
>TRBD2|TRBV6-4|NA|TRBJ2-1
TGTGCCAGCAGTCCGACTAGCGGCTCCTACAATGAGCAGTTCTTC
CASSPTSGSYNEQFF
>TRBD1|TRBV7-9|NA|TRBJ2-2
TGTGCCAGCAGCTTAGCGCTTAGGGGGCGCGGCGGGGAGCTGTTTTTT
CASSLALRGRGGELFF
>NA|TRBV30|few|TRBJ1-2
TGTGCCTGGAGTGTACGCTCTATCGGCTATGGCTACACCTTC
CAWSVRSIGYGYTF
>TRBD1|TRBV19|NA|TRBJ1-5
TGTGCCAGTAGTCCTAGGGGACAGGGGATCGCGCAGCCCCAGCATTTT
CASSPRGQGIAQPQHF
>NA|TRBV28|many|TRBJ2-7
TGTGCCAGCAGTTTATCCTCGATTCGACGGGGGCCCTACTCCTACGAGCAGTACTTC
CASSLSSIRRGPYSYEQYF
>NA|TRBV20-1|few|TRBJ1-5
TGCAGTGCTAGAGTGGGGAACAATCAGCCCCAGCATTTT
CSARVGNNQPQHF
>NA|TRBV19|few|TRBJ1-5
TGTGCCAGTACGCAGGGCGTGTATCAGCCCCAGCATTTT
CASTQGVYQPQHF
>TRBD1|TRBV28|many|TRBJ2-3
TGTGCCAGCAGTTTCCGGACAGGGGCAGATACGCAGTATTTT
CASSFRTGADTQYF
>NA|TRBV6-2/TRBV6-3|few|TRBJ2-3
TGTGCCAGCAGAAACGGTGGAATCCTCACAGATACGCAGTATTTT
CASRNGGILTDTQYF
>NA|TRBV27|few|TRBJ2-2
TGTGCCAGCAGTTTGGGGGGTTCGAACACCGGGGAGCTGTTTTTT
CASSLGGSNTGELFF
>TRBD1|TRBV19|many|TRBJ2-7
TGTGCCAGTAGTCCTTCGGGACAGGGCCTGTCCTACGAGCAGTACTTC
CASSPSGQGLSYEQYF
>NA|TRBV20-1|NA|TRBJ2-7
TGCAGTGCTAGAGGGATGCACGAGCAGTACTTC
CSARGMHEQYF
>NA|TRBV9|few|TRBJ1-1
TGTGCCAGCAGCGTAGGATACACGAACACTGAAGCTTTCTTT
CASSVGYTNTEAFF
>NA|TRBV7-2|NA|TRBJ1-3
TGTGCCAGCAGCCTAAGAACAGGGTCTCAGAACACCATATATTTT
CASSLRTGSQNTIYF
>NA|TRBV12-3/TRBV12-4|many|TRBJ1-2
TGTGCCAGCAGTTTAACGGGGGACGTCAACTATGGCTACACCTTC
CASSLTGDVNYGYTF
>TRBD1|TRBV25-1|few|TRBJ2-7
TGTGCCAGCAGTCCCTTAGACAGGGTAGGGTCCTACGAGCAGTACTTC
CASSPLDRVGSYEQYF
>NA|TRBV18|few|TRBJ1-1
TGTGCCAGCTCACCACGAGTCGGCCCACTCTACACTGAAGCTTTCTTT
CASSPRVGPLYTEAFF
>TRBD1|TRBV7-8|few|TRBJ1-1
TGTGCCAGCAGCTGGGACAGGGACACTGAAGCTTTCTTT
CASSWDRDTEAFF
>NA|TRBV6-1|few|TRBJ1-2
TGTGCCAGCAGTGAAGTCACGGGGCAAGGCTATGGCTACACCTTC
CASSEVTGQGYGYTF
>TRBD1|TRBV6-2/TRBV6-3|many|TRBJ2-6
TGTGCCAGCAGCCACCCCCGGACAGGGCTTCCTGGGGCCAACGTCCTGACTTTC
CASSHPRTGLPGANVLTF
>NA|TRBV12-5|NA|TRBJ2-3
TGTGCTAGTGGTTTTGGCGGGAACAGCACAGATACGCAGTATTTT
CASGFGGNSTDTQYF
>NA|TRBV12-3/TRBV12-4|NA|TRBJ2-7
TGTGCCAGCAGCGTCCAGGACATAACCTACGAGCAGTACTTC
CASSVQDITYEQYF
>NA|TRBV29-1|few|TRBJ2-2
TGCAGCGTTGGGAGTTCCGGGGAGCTGTTTTTT
CSVGSSGELFF
>NA|TRBV3-1|many|TRBJ1-6
TGTGCCAGCAGCCAAGGAAGGCAGGATAATTCACCCCTCCACTTT
CASSQGRQDNSPLHF
>NA|TRBV28|few|TRBJ1-2
TGTGCCAGCAGCAGGATGGCCTATGGCTACACCTTC
CASSRMAYGYTF